This TCR beta chain was obtained from a study of tumor-infiltrating lymphocytes in primary liver carcinoma. Using a constant-region primer together with ProtoScript II reverse transcriptase, TCR beta cDNA was made from roughly 520 ng of total RNA. Three-round nested multiplex PCR performed with slightly modified ARM-PCR produced the TCR beta libraries. Rounds one and two of PCR, each of 10 cycles, were primed with TRBV1-TRBV30 forward primers and a C-beta reverse primer. A single record per CDR3 protein comes from TCRdb applying MiXCR to the multiplex PCR reads. In the table there are about 310,000 distinct CDR3 sequences, around 50% of which are singletons. As to this clonotype: Its antigen is unknown.

This CDR3 has 17 amino acids. V lost 5 bases and J 8 bases, leaving 25 bases between the germline ends. Looked up from germline, CDR1 is MNHEY and CDR2 is SVGEGT. Extraction also yielded germline DNA, while blood RNA was obtained from unsorted whole blood. General study results and limits: Tumor-adjacent and tumor-blood pairs showed less overlap than tumor region pairs.

This TCR was sampled from a woman in her 30s with primary liver carcinoma and hepatitis B virus infection. Sequencing was done on a sample of peripheral blood. The rearrangement links TRBV6-2 or TRBV6-3 to TRBJ2-1; D might be TRBD2 (5 bases). DNA of the CDR3: TGTGCCAGCAGTCCTTTTCGTAGCCAGCGGAGAACTGATGAGCAGTTCTTC. Its protein is CASSPFRSQRRTDEQFF.